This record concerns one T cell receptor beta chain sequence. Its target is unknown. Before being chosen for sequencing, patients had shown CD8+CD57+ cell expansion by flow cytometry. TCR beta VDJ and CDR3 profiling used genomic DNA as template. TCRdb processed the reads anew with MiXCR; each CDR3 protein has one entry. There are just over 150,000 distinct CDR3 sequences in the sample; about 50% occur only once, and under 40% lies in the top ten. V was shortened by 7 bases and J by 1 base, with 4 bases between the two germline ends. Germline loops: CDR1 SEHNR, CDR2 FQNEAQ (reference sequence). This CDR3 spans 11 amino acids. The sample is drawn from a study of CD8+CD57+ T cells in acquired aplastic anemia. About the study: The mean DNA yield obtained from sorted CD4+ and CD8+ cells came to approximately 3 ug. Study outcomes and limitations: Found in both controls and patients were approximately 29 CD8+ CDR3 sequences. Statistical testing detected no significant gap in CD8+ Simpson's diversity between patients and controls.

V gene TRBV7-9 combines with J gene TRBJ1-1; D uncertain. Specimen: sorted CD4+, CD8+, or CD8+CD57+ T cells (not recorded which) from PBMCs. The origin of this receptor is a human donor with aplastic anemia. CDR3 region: CASKSNTEAFF. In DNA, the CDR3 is TGTGCCAGCAAATCGAACACTGAAGCTTTCTTT.